Each of the 23 T cell receptor beta chains below was sequenced from the same sample in a study of OX40 agonist ivuxolimab in advanced cancers. The table came from immunoSEQ multiplex PCR; TCRdb's copy has only in-frame clones and leaves some out. The table records 57,000 or so clones, 86% of them present only once. This sample comprised CD4+ or CD8+ T cells sorted from blood, obtained in a trial of the OX40 agonist ivuxolimab. Receptors were obtained from an adult with an advanced solid tumor such as melanoma, head and neck, liver or kidney cancer.

This chain connects TRBV5-4 to TRBJ1-5, with D maybe TRBD1 (5 bases). Germline V gene sequence: CDR1 SGHNT, CDR2 YYREEE (reference sequence). The CDR3 sequence is 15 residues long. The ends were cut back, 5 bases at V and 1 base at J, with 13 bases in the middle. CDR3 sequence: CASRRGHSSNQPQHF. CDR3 DNA: TGTGCCAGCAGACGGGGCCACTCGAGCAATCAGCCCCAGCATTTT. Supplemented by reference TRBV5-4 and TRBJ1-5, the full variable domain reads ETGVTQSPTHLIKTRGQQVTLRCSSQSGHNTVSWYQQALGQGPQFIFQYYREEENGRGNFPPRFSGLQFPNYSSELNVNALELDDSALYLCASRRGHSSNQPQHFGDGTRLSIL.

The chain uses TRBV6-1 and TRBJ2-5, with 10 bases matching TRBD1. Germline V gives CDR1 MNHNS, CDR2 SASEGT. The CDR3 runs 15 residues. The J segment lost 10 bases and the V segment lost 1 base, leaving 9 bases of the junction unmatched. For the CDR3, the DNA is TGTGCCAGCAGTGAAGGGACAGGGGGGCCCTGGGGCCAGTACTTC. Protein: CASSEGTGGPWGQYF.

V is TRBV9 and J is TRBJ2-1; 7 bases agree with TRBD2. V was clipped by 0 bases and J by 0 bases; unmatched bases: 9. This CDR3 has 18 residues. Germline CDR1 and CDR2: SGDLS and YYNGEE. CDR3 sequence: CASSVEGSGGPSYNEQFF. The CDR3 region has the DNA TGTGCCAGCAGCGTAGAGGGGTCGGGGGGACCCTCCTACAATGAGCAGTTCTTC.

This clone came up once. This chain joins TRBV7-9 and TRBJ2-7; D is unclear. V dropped 3 bases and J dropped 1 base, with 1 base sitting between them. Germline V gives CDR1 SEHNR, CDR2 FQNEAQ (reference sequence). The CDR3 contains 11 residues. CDR3 loop: CASSFSYEQYF. CDR3 bases: TGTGCCAGCAGCTTTTCCTACGAGCAGTACTTC.

This clone is a singleton in its sample. V is TRBV6-5 and J is TRBJ2-7; D possibly corresponds to TRBD1 (6 bases). V was shortened by 4 bases and J by 5 bases, with 12 bases between the two germline ends. The V gene's germline CDR1 is MNHEY and CDR2 SVGAGI. This CDR3 comprises 13 residues. CDR3: CASSSTTGHEQYF. The CDR3 DNA is TGTGCCAGCAGTTCGACTACAGGGCACGAGCAGTACTTC.

The chain couples TRBV28 to TRBJ2-1; 8 bases line up with TRBD2. CDR1 and CDR2 (germline): MDHEN, SYDVKM. Trimming at V came to 4 bases and at J to 3 bases, leaving 8 bases not matched to a gene. The CDR3 is made up of 16 amino acids. CDR3 nucleotide sequence: TGTGCCAGCAGTTCCCCCGTGGCGGGGGGCTACAATGAGCAGTTCTTC. It yields the protein CASSSPVAGGYNEQFF.

The chain couples TRBV4-3 to TRBJ1-1; 9 positions agree with TRBD1. Germline lookup yields CDR1 LGHNA and CDR2 YSLEER. CDR3 size: 15 residues. V lost 3 bases, J lost 4 bases, and 6 bases stayed unmatched. Here the CDR3 DNA reads TGCGCCAGCAGCCAGGCCGACAGGGGGGGCACTGAAGCTTTCTTT. It encodes CASSQADRGGTEAFF.

The chain joins TRBV4-2 to TRBJ2-6; the D gene is possibly TRBD2 (5 bases). The germline V and J ends were trimmed by 0 bases and 3 bases, with 9 bases remaining between them. Germline V gene sequence: CDR1 LGHNA, CDR2 YNFKEQ. The CDR3 length is 16 residues. CDR3 nucleotide sequence: TGTGCCAGCAGCCAAGATACGGGGTATGGGGCCAACGTCCTGACTTTC. Translated, it gives CASSQDTGYGANVLTF.

V and J are TRBV6-1 and TRBJ1-2, with a tentative D call TRBD1 (6 bases). Germline CDR1 and CDR2: MNHNS and SASEGT. The CDR3 spans 14 residues. V dropped 0 bases and J dropped 8 bases, with 13 bases sitting between them. The CDR3 here is CASSEARRGNGYTF. CDR3 bases: TGTGCCAGCAGTGAAGCGCGCAGGGGTAACGGCTACACCTTC.

The CDR3 DNA sequence: TGTGCCACCCTGGGCCAGGGGGACGCTGAAGCTTTCTTT. It specifies CATLGQGDAEAFF. This chain links TRBV27 with TRBJ1-1; TRBD1 aligns across 7 bases. V dropped 10 bases and J dropped 6; count of bases not matched to a gene: 11. CDR1 is MNHEY and CDR2 is SMNVEV in the germline V gene (reference sequence). The CDR3 runs 13 residues.

This chain's CDR3 is CAISGGGYTF. CDR3 in DNA: TGTGCCATCAGTGGGGGAGGCTACACCTTC. The genes are TRBV10-3 and TRBJ1-2; no definite D call. The germline CDR1 and CDR2 sequences are ENHRY and SYGVKD. This CDR3 has 10 amino acids. Trimming stripped 4 bases from V and 8 bases from J, with 5 bases between.

This clone has only one observation. This sequence joins TRBV5-1 and TRBJ2-5; TRBD1 is a possible D gene (6 bases). Near its end, the DNA agrees better with TRBJ2-7, so the J call may be wrong. Germline values: CDR1 SGHRS, CDR2 YFSETQ. The CDR3 totals 15 residues. The CDR3 nucleotides are TGCGCCAGCAGCCTGGACAGCGCAGGCCTAAGCGAGCAGTACTTC. It codes for CASSLDSAGLSEQYF.

The CDR3 nucleotides read TGCGCCAGCAGCGGGAGTAGGGCGGGAAACACCGGGGAGCTGTTTTTT. Its translation: CASSGSRAGNTGELFF. The V gene is TRBV10-1, the J gene TRBJ2-2, with D perhaps matching TRBD2 (6 bases). The CDR3 has 16 amino acids. CDR1 is WNHNN and CDR2 is SYGVQD in the germline V gene (reference sequence). The V end lost 6 bases, the J end lost 2 bases, and 16 bases lay between the germline ends.

V usage is TRBV9 and J usage is TRBJ1-1; D possibly corresponds to TRBD1 (5 bases). Germline CDR1 is SGDLS and CDR2 is YYNGEE. The ends were cut back, 4 bases at V and 7 bases at J, with 26 bases in the middle. CDR3 length equals 17 residues. CDR3 region: CASSPRTPGSFIGEAFF. In DNA, the CDR3 is TGTGCCAGCAGCCCCCGGACACCGGGGAGTTTTATCGGTGAAGCTTTCTTT.

In its sample, this clone was seen once. The J gene is TRBJ1-6, the V gene TRBV7-9; 8 bases align to TRBD1. The germline CDR1 and CDR2 sequences are SEHNR and FQNEAQ (reference sequence). Germline trimming cut 8 bases from V and 10 bases from J; bases unmatched to any gene: 7. The CDR3 loop spans 13 amino acids. Here the CDR3 DNA reads TGTGCCAGCGAGACAGGGGTTGGGTCACCCCTCCACTTT. It specifies CASETGVGSPLHF.

In this sample, this clone turned up once. The V and J genes are TRBV18 and TRBJ2-1; maybe TRBD1 (6 bases). Trimming pared 3 bases from V and 7 bases from J, leaving 10 bases between. Germline lookup yields CDR1 KGHSH and CDR2 LQKENI. The CDR3 runs 13 residues. Written as DNA, the CDR3 is TGTGCCAGCTCACCCGGGACACCGAATGAGCAGTTCTTC. This gives the protein CASSPGTPNEQFF.

This chain connects TRBV7-8 to TRBJ1-2; 10 bases agree with TRBD1. The germline gives CDR1 SGHVS, CDR2 FQNEAQ. This CDR3 spans 19 amino acids. V was pared by 5 bases and J by 4 bases, with 19 bases of the junction left unmatched. The CDR3 sequence: CASSLLRIVTGTGVYGYTF. The CDR3 nucleotides are TGTGCCAGCAGCCTTCTGCGGATTGTAACCGGGACAGGGGTCTATGGCTACACCTTC.

The chain is built from TRBV6-5 and TRBJ2-7, with D unclear. Germline V gene lookup returns CDR1 MNHEY and CDR2 SVGAGI. V lost 2 bases and J lost 5, with 10 bases in between. This CDR3 spans 13 amino acids. The CDR3 protein is CASSYGEMNEQYF. The CDR3 DNA reads as TGTGCCAGCAGTTACGGAGAAATGAACGAGCAGTACTTC.

CDR3 region: CASSPPGAKITEAFF. CDR3 DNA: TGTGCCAGCAGTCCTCCAGGGGCCAAAATCACTGAAGCTTTCTTT. The V gene is TRBV25-1, the J gene TRBJ1-1, with D possibly matching TRBD1 (6 bases). The germline V gene has CDR1 MGHDK and CDR2 SYGVNS. V was shortened by 5 bases and J by 4 bases, with 17 bases between the two germline ends. This CDR3 is 15 amino acids long.

This sequence joins TRBV9 and TRBJ2-5; 14 bases line up with TRBD2. The CDR3 length is 16 residues. Losses at the gene ends were 4 bases for V and 4 bases for J; bases not matched to a gene: 6. Germline V gives CDR1 SGDLS, CDR2 YYNGEE. The CDR3 loop reads CASSSRTSGGTETQYF. In nucleotides, the CDR3 is TGTGCCAGCAGCTCCCGGACTAGCGGGGGGACAGAGACCCAGTACTTC. Filled out from reference TRBV9 and TRBJ2-5, the complete variable domain reads DSGVTQTPKHLITATGQRVTLRCSPRSGDLSVYWYQQSLDQGLQFLIQYYNGEERAKGNILERFSAQQFPDLHSELNLSSLELGDSALYFCASSSRTSGGTETQYFGPGTRLLVL.

The chain carries TRBV11-2 and TRBJ1-6; TRBD1 is a possible D gene (5 bases). Per germline, CDR1 SGHAT and CDR2 FQNNGV. The CDR3 sequence is 17 residues long. The V and J ends lost 5 bases and 0 bases respectively, with 14 bases between them. The CDR3 protein is CASSRPGGSSYNSPLHF. The CDR3 nucleotides are TGTGCCAGCAGCCGTCCGGGGGGGAGCTCCTATAATTCACCCCTCCACTTT.

In DNA form, the CDR3 reads TGTGCCAGCTCACCGGGGAGGGATACGCAGTATTTT. It translates to CASSPGRDTQYF. V usage is TRBV18 and J usage is TRBJ2-3; a possible D gene is TRBD2 (6 bases). The CDR3 is 12 amino acids. Trimming removed 3 bases from V and 6 bases from J, with 7 bases in between. In germline, CDR1 is KGHSH, CDR2 LQKENI.

In DNA, the CDR3 is TGCGCCAGCAGCTTGGCCGCCGACAGTGAAGCTTTCTTT. Protein sequence: CASSLAADSEAFF. The chain employs TRBV5-1 and TRBJ1-1, with D tentatively TRBD1 (5 bases). Germline V lookup: CDR1 SGHRS, CDR2 YFSETQ. V lost 0 bases, J lost 7 bases, and 10 bases lay in between. The CDR3 consists of 13 residues.